The clone carrying this TCR beta chain was seen many times. Its antigen is still unknown. Investigators prepared the TCR beta libraries by applying iRepertoire HTBI primers and Arm-PCR of CDR3 regions. One entry per CDR3 protein, called by TCRdb with MiXCR from the multiplex PCR reads. The table records 360,000 or so distinct CDR3 sequences, approximately 16% of them present only once. This specimen comes from a study of regulatory T cells in long-lasting Graves disease. Study in general: Under 3 months of antithyroid drugs had been taken by newly diagnosed Graves' patients.

CDR1 and CDR2 (germline): LGHDT, YNNKEL (reference sequence). The CDR3 length is 15 residues. Trimming pared 6 bases from V and 6 bases from J, leaving 18 bases between. General observations from the study: With a small sample size, accuracy may have been reduced.

Time point specified: newly diagnosed GD, antithyroid drugs for less than 3 months. TCR sequences were obtained from RNA taken from PBMCs. A further study also used this sample, focusing on T cells in Graves' hyperthyroidism and ophthalmopathy. This second report adds: During a first-round RT-PCR of the TCR CDR3, the HTBI primer set was used.

The rearrangement uses TRBV3-1 and TRBJ2-1, with D perhaps matching TRBD1 or TRBD2 (6 bases each). This material consisted of peripheral blood mononuclear cells (PBMCs), taken at new diagnosis, from a patient treated with antithyroid drugs. The clonotype was recovered from a man in his forties with Graves disease. The CDR3 coding sequence is TGTGCCAGCAGTTCTAGGGGGGCCGGGGGCAATGAGCAGTTCTTC. Residues: CASSSRGAGGNEQFF.